The 24 T cell receptor beta chains in this list originate from one sample, sequenced in a study of T cells in Graves' hyperthyroidism and ophthalmopathy. RNA transcripts gave rise to amplified TCR beta CDR3 regions. Initially, a first-round RT-PCR of the TCR CDR3 employed the HTBI primer set. TCRdb reprocessed the multiplex PCR reads with MiXCR, giving one entry per CDR3 protein. Of 500,000 to 650,000 distinct CDR3 sequences in the sample, more than 12% were seen once. Material for sequencing was blood. These receptors were taken from a woman aged 50 to 60 with Graves' ophthalmopathy.

This clonotype came up many times. The rearrangement uses TRBV6-2 or TRBV6-3 and TRBJ2-7, with 10 bases aligning to TRBD2. J gave up 0 bases and V 2 bases, and 4 bases lay outside the gene matches. In germline, CDR1 is MNHEY, CDR2 SVGEGT. This CDR3 has 16 residues. The CDR3 region has the DNA TGTGCCAGCAGTTACCTACTAGCGGGAACCTCCTACGAGCAGTACTTC. It translates to CASSYLLAGTSYEQYF.

This clonotype has ten or more counts. This chain uses TRBV30 with TRBJ1-4, with 9 bases lining up with TRBD1. The length of the CDR3 is 15 residues. Germline V lookup: CDR1 GTSNPN, CDR2 SVGIG (reference sequence). V was clipped by 7 bases and J by 4 bases; unmatched bases: 10. CDR3 protein: CASDGTGRLNEKLFF. Written as DNA, the CDR3 is TGTGCCTCCGATGGGACAGGGAGACTTAATGAAAAACTGTTTTTT.

The chain links TRBV20-1 to TRBJ2-1; D remains ambiguous. The CDR3 runs 16 residues. Trimming pared 2 bases from V and 1 base from J, leaving 15 bases between. CDR1 and CDR2 (germline): DFQATT, SNEGSKA (reference sequence). The CDR3: CSARQFSADSYNEQFF. CDR3 nucleotides: TGCAGTGCTAGACAGTTCAGTGCGGATTCCTACAATGAGCAGTTCTTC.

This clonotype was seen at least ten times. The V and J genes are TRBV3-1 and TRBJ2-1; TRBD1 is a possible D gene (6 bases). Per the germline V gene, CDR1 is LGHDT and CDR2 is YNNKEL (reference sequence). CDR3 length equals 16 residues. V gave up 0 bases and J gave up 8 bases, with 17 bases separating them. This chain's CDR3 is CASSQERGQGWDEQFF. CDR3 DNA sequence: TGTGCCAGCAGCCAAGAAAGAGGGCAGGGGTGGGATGAGCAGTTCTTC.

The CDR3 sequence is CASSRKNSGANVLTF. For the CDR3, the DNA is TGTGCCAGCAGCCGAAAGAACTCTGGGGCCAACGTCCTGACTTTC. The V call is TRBV14, the J call TRBJ2-6, with no clear D. The CDR3 loop spans 15 amino acids. In germline, CDR1 is SGHDN, CDR2 FVKESK. V lost 4 bases and J 0 bases, leaving 7 bases between the germline ends. Full variable domain (missing parts from reference TRBV14 and TRBJ2-6): EAGVTQFPSHSVIEKGQTVTLRCDPISGHDNLYWYRRVMGKEIKFLLHFVKESKQDESGMPNNRFLAERTGGTYSTLKVQPAELEDSGVYFCASSRKNSGANVLTFGAGSRLTVL.

The chain is built from TRBV19 and TRBJ2-7, with TRBD2 matching over 14 bases. CDR1 is LNHDA, CDR2 SQIVND, per germline (reference sequence). This CDR3 is 15 amino acids long. Losses at the gene ends were 1 base for V and 4 bases for J; bases not matched to a gene: 0. In nucleotides, the CDR3 is TGTGCCAGTAGTATAGGGACTAGCGGGAGGTACGAGCAGTACTTC. Protein product: CASSIGTSGRYEQYF. The variable domain in full, completed from reference TRBV19 and TRBJ2-7, reads DGGITQSPKYLFRKEGQNVTLSCEQNLNHDAMYWYRQDPGQGLRLIYYSQIVNDFQKGDIAEGYSVSREKKESFPLTVTSAQKNPTAFYLCASSIGTSGRYEQYFGPGTRLTVT.

Ten or more counts support this clonotype. The chain couples TRBV6-1 to TRBJ1-2; D is unresolved. The CDR3 runs to 15 residues. Germline-derived CDR1 and CDR2 are MNHNS and SASEGT. Between the trimmed V and J ends, which lost 2 bases and 5 bases, there was a span of 15 bases. The CDR3 coding sequence is TGTGCCAGCAGTGAAATTGGGATGCCCCATTATGGCTACACCTTC. Translated, it gives CASSEIGMPHYGYTF.

This clonotype has more than one count but fewer than ten. This chain links TRBV7-6 with TRBJ2-1; 7 nucleotides agree with TRBD1. Losses at the gene ends were 1 base for V and 9 bases for J; bases not matched to a gene: 12. Germline V gene lookup returns CDR1 SGHVS and CDR2 FNYEAQ. This CDR3 is 16 amino acids long. The CDR3 sequence is CASSLGQGGAFLEQFF. CDR3 bases: TGTGCCAGCAGCTTAGGGCAAGGGGGCGCCTTCCTTGAGCAGTTCTTC.

Many counts were recorded for this clonotype. This chain connects TRBV11-3 to TRBJ2-1, with TRBD2 matching over 12 bases. Trimming took 1 base from V and 6 from J; bases not matched to a gene: 7. CDR3 length equals 17 residues. Germline V gene data show CDR1 as SGHNT and CDR2 as YENEEA. The CDR3 nucleotides are TGTGCCAGCAGCTTAGGAGGGGCTAGCGGGAGGGCCAATGAGCAGTTCTTC. Its translation is CASSLGGASGRANEQFF.

This chain connects TRBV7-9 to TRBJ2-5, with D maybe TRBD1 (5 bases). This CDR3 has 14 residues. V was cut by 3 bases and J by 1 base, with 9 bases left in between. CDR1 and CDR2 (germline): SEHNR, FQNEAQ (reference sequence). The DNA for the CDR3 is TGTGCCAGCAGCTTGGACAACCCCCAAGAGACCCAGTACTTC. It yields the protein CASSLDNPQETQYF.

This clonotype was recorded many times. V usage is TRBV20-1 and J usage is TRBJ2-5; 9 bases are a match to TRBD1. Losses at the gene ends were 5 bases for V and 5 bases for J; bases not matched to a gene: 12. The CDR3 contains 15 residues. CDR1 is DFQATT and CDR2 is SNEGSKA in the germline V gene (reference sequence). CDR3 protein: CSAYPYYRGRETQYF. The CDR3 DNA is TGCAGTGCTTACCCTTACTACAGGGGGCGTGAGACCCAGTACTTC.

This clonotype was seen at least ten times. The chain is built from TRBV28 and TRBJ1-4; possibly TRBD1 for D (5 bases). CDR1 and CDR2 from the germline V gene are MDHEN and SYDVKM. The V and J ends lost 7 bases and 4 bases respectively, with 13 bases between them. This CDR3 has 14 residues. The CDR3 coding sequence is TGTGCCAGCACCTCACCGGACATTAATGAAAAACTGTTTTTT. Translation gives CASTSPDINEKLFF.

This clonotype was seen repeatedly, ten times or more. The rearrangement joins TRBV12-3 or TRBV12-4 to TRBJ2-5; 8 bases line up with TRBD1. V was pared by 6 bases and J by 1 base, with 4 bases of the junction left unmatched. The CDR3 has 14 residues. The CDR3 spells CASRPDRAQETQYF. Written as DNA, the CDR3 is TGTGCCAGCAGGCCGGACAGGGCCCAAGAGACCCAGTACTTC.

This clonotype was seen a handful of times. The gene calls are TRBV20-1 and TRBJ2-3; 16 nucleotides agree with TRBD2. The CDR3 length is 17 residues. V trimming: 6 bases; J trimming: 1 base; junction bases outside the gene matches: 7. Germline V gene sequence: CDR1 DFQATT, CDR2 SNEGSKA (reference sequence). CDR3 region: CSAPGLAGGTGTDTQYF. The CDR3 DNA reads as TGCAGTGCGCCGGGACTAGCGGGAGGGACGGGCACAGATACGCAGTATTTT.

The gene calls are TRBV5-1 and TRBJ2-5; 7 bases agree with TRBD1. This CDR3 is built from 15 residues. The germline gives CDR1 SGHRS, CDR2 YFSETQ. With V trimmed by 9 bases and J by 2 bases, 13 bases remained unmatched. CDR3 sequence (DNA): TGCGCCACCAGGGGGTCTGGCGAGAAGCAAGAGACCCAGTACTTC. Amino acids: CATRGSGEKQETQYF.

This clonotype was seen more than once but under ten times. The CDR3 DNA follows: TGCGCCAGCAGCCCGGACAGGGACTCCTATAATTCACCCCTCCACTTT. Amino acid sequence: CASSPDRDSYNSPLHF. This chain connects TRBV5-1 to TRBJ1-6, with 8 bases aligning to TRBD1. The CDR3 runs 16 residues. V shed 4 bases and J 0 bases; nucleotides not matched to a gene: 3. CDR1 is SGHRS, CDR2 YFSETQ, per germline.

This clonotype was recorded many times. J is TRBJ2-7 and V is TRBV7-2; unclear D gene. The CDR3 consists of 14 residues. Germline CDR1 and CDR2: SGHTA and FQGNSA. The V end was cut by 1 base, the J end by 2 bases, with 9 bases between. DNA of the CDR3: TGTGCCAGCAGCTTAGTGGCCACAGCCTACGAGCAGTACTTC. The encoded protein is CASSLVATAYEQYF.

This clonotype was detected ten times or more. V usage is TRBV5-1 and J usage is TRBJ1-2, with 8 bases that match TRBD1. V gave up 0 bases and J gave up 2 bases; unmatched junction bases: 3. The germline V gene has CDR1 SGHRS and CDR2 YFSETQ. CDR3 length: 15 residues. CDR3 bases: TGCGCCAGCAGCTTGGGTCCAGGGGGCAACTATGGCTACACCTTC. This translates into CASSLGPGGNYGYTF.

This chain connects TRBV11-1 to TRBJ2-7; no clear D gene. CDR1 SGHAT and CDR2 FQDESV come from the germline V gene (reference sequence). This CDR3 has 12 amino acids. V shed 5 bases and J shed 7 bases, with 12 bases lying between them. The DNA for the CDR3 is TGTGCCAGCAGCCCCGACACCGGGGAGCAGTACTTC. This translates into CASSPDTGEQYF. The whole variable domain, remainder taken from reference TRBV11-1 and TRBJ2-7, is EAEVAQSPRYKITEKSQAVAFWCDPISGHATLYWYRQILGQGPELLVQFQDESVVDDSQLPKDRFSAERLKGVDSTLKIQPAELGDSAMYLCASSPDTGEQYFGPGTRLTVT.

This clonotype occurred a few times. This sequence joins TRBV6-6 and TRBJ1-4; maybe TRBD1 (5 bases). CDR3 length equals 14 residues. Germline V gene sequence: CDR1 MNHNY, CDR2 SVGAGI (reference sequence). V was shortened by 0 bases and J by 7 bases, with 9 bases between the two germline ends. For the CDR3, the DNA is TGTGCCAGCAGTTACTCATTCAGGGCTGAAAAACTGTTTTTT. Translation: CASSYSFRAEKLFF.

Many counts were recorded for this clonotype. This chain uses TRBV6-6 with TRBJ1-2; D perhaps matches TRBD1 (5 bases). The V and J ends lost 0 bases and 4 bases respectively, with 15 bases between them. The CDR3 has 16 amino acids. Germline CDR1 reads MNHNY; CDR2 reads SVGAGI (reference sequence). CDR3 region: CASSYSTGDGTYGYTF. CDR3 bases: TGTGCCAGCAGTTACTCGACCGGGGACGGGACCTATGGCTACACCTTC.

This clonotype was seen a handful of times. This chain connects TRBV28 to TRBJ1-1, with D perhaps matching TRBD1 (5 bases). Trimming pared 4 bases from V and 8 bases from J, leaving 11 bases between. CDR1 and CDR2 (germline): MDHEN, SYDVKM. This CDR3 spans 12 amino acids. CDR3 sequence (DNA): TGTGCCAGCAGTTCGTCCCGGGACGAAGCTTTCTTT. Translated: CASSSSRDEAFF.

This clonotype was seen a single time. The CDR3 here is CASSLNSGGGELFF. In DNA form, the CDR3 reads TGTGCCAGCAGCTTAAATTCGGGAGGCGGGGAGCTGTTTTTT. The rearrangement uses TRBV7-3 and TRBJ2-2, with TRBD2 matching 7 bases. J lost 7 bases, V lost 1 base, and 3 bases had no gene match. The V gene's germline CDR1 is SGHTA and CDR2 FQGTGA. This CDR3 is 14 amino acids long. The full variable domain, with the rest looked up from reference TRBV7-3 and TRBJ2-2, is GAGVSQTPSNKVTEKGKYVELRCDPISGHTALYWYRQSLGQGPEFLIYFQGTGAADDSGLPNDRFFAVRPEGSVSTLKIQRTERGDSAVYLCASSLNSGGGELFFGEGSRLTVL.

This sequence joins TRBV20-1 and TRBJ2-7, with unresolved D. V was trimmed by 3 bases and J by 2 bases, leaving 11 bases between them. This CDR3 spans 13 amino acids. Germline values: CDR1 DFQATT, CDR2 SNEGSKA (reference sequence). CDR3 nucleotide sequence: TGCAGTGCTAGGGGTCGGAATACCTACGAGCAGTACTTC. This translates into CSARGRNTYEQYF.